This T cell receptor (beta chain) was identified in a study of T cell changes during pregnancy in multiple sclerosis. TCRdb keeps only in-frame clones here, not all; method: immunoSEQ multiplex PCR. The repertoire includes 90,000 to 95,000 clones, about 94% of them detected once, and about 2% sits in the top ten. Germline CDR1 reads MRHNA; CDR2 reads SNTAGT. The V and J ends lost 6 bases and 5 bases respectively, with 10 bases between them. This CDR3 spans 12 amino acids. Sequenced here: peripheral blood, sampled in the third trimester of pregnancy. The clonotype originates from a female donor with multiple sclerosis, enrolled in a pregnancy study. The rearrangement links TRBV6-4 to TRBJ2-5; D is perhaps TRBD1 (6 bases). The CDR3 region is CASRVQGETQYF. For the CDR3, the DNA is TGTGCCAGCAGGGTTCAGGGGGAGACCCAGTACTTC.